These 10 T cell receptor beta chains were sequenced from one sample in a study of OX40 agonist ivuxolimab in advanced cancers. Data came from immunoSEQ multiplex PCR; TCRdb stores just in-frame clones and leaves some out. The sample lists some 100,000 clones, 80% to 85% seen once, with 0.95% to 1.3% in the top ten. Source: CD4+ or CD8+ T cells sorted from blood, taken in a trial of the OX40 agonist ivuxolimab. These receptors originate from an adult with an advanced solid tumor such as melanoma, head and neck, liver or kidney cancer.

The chain carries TRBV9 and TRBJ1-6, with TRBD1 matching 9 bases. Germline V gene sequence: CDR1 SGDLS, CDR2 YYNGEE. With V trimmed by 0 bases and J by 10 bases, 2 bases remained unmatched. The CDR3 extends over 14 amino acids. The CDR3 DNA reads as TGTGCCAGCAGCGTAGGGACAGGGGAATCACCCCTCCACTTT. Translation: CASSVGTGESPLHF. Looking up the rest from reference TRBV9 and TRBJ1-6 gives the full variable domain: DSGVTQTPKHLITATGQRVTLRCSPRSGDLSVYWYQQSLDQGLQFLIQYYNGEERAKGNILERFSAQQFPDLHSELNLSSLELGDSALYFCASSVGTGESPLHFGNGTRLTVT.

V usage is TRBV28 and J usage is TRBJ2-5, with 8 nucleotides matching TRBD1. This CDR3 spans 12 amino acids. The junction had 0 bases not matched to a gene; V was cut back by 5 bases and J by 4 bases. Germline-derived CDR1 and CDR2 are MDHEN and SYDVKM. The CDR3 spells CASSQGAETQYF. The CDR3 DNA follows: TGTGCCAGCAGTCAGGGGGCAGAGACCCAGTACTTC.

This rearrangement joins TRBV5-6 to TRBJ2-5, with TRBD2 identical over 11 bases. CDR1 SGHDT and CDR2 YYEEEE come from the germline V gene. Trimming took 2 bases from V and 5 from J; bases not matched to a gene: 8. There are 16 residues in the CDR3. For the CDR3, the DNA is TGTGCCAGCAGCTTAAGTGGACTAGCGGGTCGGGAGACCCAGTACTTC. This sequence encodes CASSLSGLAGRETQYF.

V usage is TRBV28 and J usage is TRBJ2-5, with D possibly matching TRBD1 (5 bases). The CDR3 contains 13 residues. The germline V gene encodes CDR1 MDHEN and CDR2 SYDVKM. Trimming removed 3 bases from V and 3 bases from J, with 8 bases in between. CDR3 residues: CASSFDRKETQYF. The CDR3 bases are TGTGCCAGCAGTTTCGACAGAAAAGAGACCCAGTACTTC.

This clone was seen a single time. The genes are TRBV7-2 and TRBJ1-1; 9 bases align to TRBD1. CDR1 and CDR2 from the germline V gene are SGHTA and FQGNSA. V shed 3 bases and J 11 bases; nucleotides not matched to a gene: 7. The CDR3 is made up of 13 amino acids. CDR3 sequence reads: CASSFRDRDFAFF. The CDR3 DNA is TGTGCCAGCAGCTTCCGGGACAGGGATTTTGCTTTCTTT.

The V gene is TRBV29-1, the J gene TRBJ2-7, with TRBD1 identical over 9 bases. The CDR3 runs to 12 residues. Germline V gives CDR1 SQVTM, CDR2 ANQGSEA. CDR3: CSIRDRAYEQYF. The CDR3 nucleotides read TGCAGTATCCGGGACAGGGCTTACGAGCAGTACTTC.

CDR3 residues: CASRYTDTQYF. CDR3 DNA: TGTGCCAGCAGGTACACAGATACGCAGTATTTT. J is TRBJ2-3 and V is TRBV28; unclear D gene. The CDR3 extends over 11 amino acids. Between the trimmed V and J ends, which lost 6 bases and 2 bases, there was a span of 3 bases. Germline V gene lookup returns CDR1 MDHEN and CDR2 SYDVKM. Full variable domain (remainder filled in from reference TRBV28 and TRBJ2-3): DVKVTQSSRYLVKRTGEKVFLECVQDMDHENMFWYRQDPGLGLRLIYFSYDVKMKEKGDIPEGYSVSREKKERFSLILESASTNQTSMYLCASRYTDTQYFGPGTRLTVL.

V is TRBV2 and J is TRBJ2-6; no definite D call. Germline loops: CDR1 SNHLY, CDR2 FYNNEI. The CDR3 sequence is 13 residues long. With 7 bases removed from V and 1 base from J, the gap between germline ends came to 5 bases. The CDR3 loop is CASIGSGANVLTF. CDR3 in DNA: TGTGCCAGCATCGGGTCTGGGGCCAACGTCCTGACTTTC.

The gene calls are TRBV6-1 and TRBJ2-3; TRBD1 is a possible D gene (6 bases). Germline V gene data show CDR1 as MNHNS and CDR2 as SASEGT. This CDR3 comprises 14 residues. Trimming stripped 6 bases from V and 2 bases from J, with 12 bases between. DNA for the CDR3: TGTGCCAGCAGGATACAGGGAAACACAGATACGCAGTATTTT. Residues: CASRIQGNTDTQYF.

The chain is built from TRBV2 and TRBJ2-6; possible D gene TRBD2, 6 bases. Trimming shortened V by 4 bases and J by 4 bases, and 17 bases separated the two germline ends. Germline V gene sequence: CDR1 SNHLY, CDR2 FYNNEI. This CDR3 is 17 amino acids long. CDR3 coding DNA: TGTGCCAGCAGTGGACACCGGAGGGATTTAGGGGCCAACGTCCTGACTTTC. It yields the protein CASSGHRRDLGANVLTF.